This T cell receptor beta chain is from a study of siplizumab effects on memory and regulatory T cells. Whole-study findings and limits: It seemed that naive T cells were more diverse than memory cells and were major contributors to the alloresponse.

Profiled with immunoSEQ multiplex PCR; TCRdb holds only in-frame clones, not every one. The table has approximately 60,000 clones, approximately 79% seen once. The CDR3 length is 16 residues. The V end was cut by 5 bases, the J end by 2 bases, with 15 bases between. The germline V gene encodes CDR1 SGHTA and CDR2 FQGTGA. A remark on this clone: Its antigen is still unknown.

The receptor was derived from a human donor in good health. The chain employs TRBV7-3 and TRBJ2-2; D may be TRBD1 or TRBD2 (5 bases each). The specimen sequenced was memory CD4+ T cells sorted from blood. CDR3 nucleotides: TGTGCCAGCAGCATCTTTGGGACGGGCAACACCGGGGAGCTGTTTTTT. Translating it yields CASSIFGTGNTGELFF.